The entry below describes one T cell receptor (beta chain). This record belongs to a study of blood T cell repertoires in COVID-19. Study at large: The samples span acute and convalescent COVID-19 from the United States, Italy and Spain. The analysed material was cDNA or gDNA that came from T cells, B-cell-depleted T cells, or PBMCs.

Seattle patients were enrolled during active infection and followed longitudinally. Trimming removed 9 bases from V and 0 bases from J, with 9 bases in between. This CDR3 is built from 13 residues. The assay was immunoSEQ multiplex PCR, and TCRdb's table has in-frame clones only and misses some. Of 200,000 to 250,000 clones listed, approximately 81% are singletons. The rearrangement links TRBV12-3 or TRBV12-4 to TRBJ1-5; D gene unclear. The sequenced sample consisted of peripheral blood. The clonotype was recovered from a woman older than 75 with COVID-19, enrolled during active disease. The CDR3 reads CARRGSSNQPQHF. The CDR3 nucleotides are TGTGCCAGGAGAGGCTCTAGCAATCAGCCCCAGCATTTT.